One sample yielded the 4 T cell receptor beta chains listed below, sequenced in a study of T cell repertoires in cytomegalovirus infection. TCRdb used MiXCR to reprocess the reads, holding one entry per CDR3 protein. The sample gives hundreds of thousands of distinct CDR3 sequences, about a sixth of which show up once; around 12% is in the top ten. Source material: PBMCs. These receptors came from a human donor in good health (CMV status not recorded). Some clones in this sample may be carry-over from other donors' samples.

This chain connects TRBV28 to TRBJ1-5, with D perhaps TRBD1 (5 bases). There are 16 residues in the CDR3. Germline loops: CDR1 MDHEN, CDR2 SYDVKM. Trimming shortened V by 3 bases and J by 0 bases, and 12 bases separated the two germline ends. CDR3 residues: CASSFSTQGSNQPQHF. CDR3 nucleotides: TGTGCCAGCAGTTTCTCAACTCAGGGTAGCAATCAGCCCCAGCATTTT. The entire variable domain, with the rest obtained from reference TRBV28 and TRBJ1-5, is as follows: DVKVTQSSRYLVKRTGEKVFLECVQDMDHENMFWYRQDPGLGLRLIYFSYDVKMKEKGDIPEGYSVSREKKERFSLILESASTNQTSMYLCASSFSTQGSNQPQHFGDGTRLSIL.

This clonotype was seen many times. The chain recombines TRBV4-1 with TRBJ1-6, with no clear D. Germline V gene data show CDR1 as MGHRA and CDR2 as YSYEKL. V shed 0 bases and J shed 4 bases, with 10 bases lying between them. The CDR3 extends over 16 amino acids. The CDR3, as DNA: TGCGCCAGCAGCCAAGAAGACAACCTTTATAATTCACCCCTCCACTTT. As protein: CASSQEDNLYNSPLHF.

This clonotype was counted only a few times. This chain links TRBV20-1 with TRBJ2-3; 11 bases align to TRBD2. Per germline, CDR1 DFQATT and CDR2 SNEGSKA (reference sequence). J gave up 2 bases and V 6 bases, and 13 bases lay outside the gene matches. The CDR3 runs to 17 residues. The CDR3 loop reads CSALTPGTSGYTDTQYF. In DNA form, the CDR3 reads TGCAGTGCCCTGACACCCGGGACTAGCGGTTACACAGATACGCAGTATTTT.

This chain joins TRBV6-1 and TRBJ2-3, with no clear D. Trimming removed 5 bases from V and 4 bases from J, with 19 bases in between. The CDR3 loop spans 16 amino acids. Germline CDR1 MNHNS, CDR2 SASEGT. DNA for the CDR3: TGTGCCAGCAGTTTACAAGTCGCCCTCCCCCCAGATACGCAGTATTTT. Translating it yields CASSLQVALPPDTQYF.